This T cell receptor beta chain was obtained from a study of T cell responses to AZD1222 COVID-19 vaccine. Whole-study results and caveats: When two AZD1222 doses had been given, Spike-specific TCR breadth and depth rose.

Comments on this clone: The antigen remains undetermined.

TCRdb's table, derived via immunoSEQ multiplex PCR, lists solely in-frame clones and lacks some. Of just under 75,000 clones in the sample, around 80% were seen once. Trimming cost V 5 bases and J 6 bases, with 7 bases left between them. The CDR3 is 12 residues long. Germline V gene sequence: CDR1 SGHTA, CDR2 FQGNSA. Analysis merged second doses at about 4 or about 12 weeks. The starting material was peripheral blood, obtained 28 days after the second AZD1222 dose. This TCR was sampled from an adult who received the AZD1222 COVID-19 vaccine. V and J are TRBV7-2 and TRBJ2-2; D remains unclear. This CDR3 reads CASSPQAGELFF. CDR3 DNA sequence: TGTGCCAGCAGCCCCCAGGCCGGGGAGCTGTTTTTT.